This section outlines one T cell receptor beta chain sequence together with its context. This entry is derived from a study of technical replicates of blood from a few donors. Profiling relied on immunoSEQ multiplex PCR, and the TCRdb table lists in-frame clones only, not all of them. The repertoire includes about 70,000 clones, roughly 90% of them detected once, and around 0.44% sits in the top ten. The germline V gene encodes CDR1 MNHNS and CDR2 SASEGT. CDR3 size: 11 residues. Trimming took off 2 bases at V and 11 bases at J, with 7 bases between the two ends. The sequenced sample consisted of T cells isolated from PBMCs. This chain uses TRBV6-1 with TRBJ1-5, with no clear D. The source of this sequence is a human donor in good health. The CDR3, as DNA: TGTGCCAGCAGTGAAATCGGGGCCCAGCATTTT. Protein product: CASSEIGAQHF.